The 13 T cell receptor beta chains given below trace back to one sample, sequenced in a study of T cells after yellow fever vaccination. TCRdb redid the calling of the 5' RACE reads with MiXCR, one entry per CDR3 protein. This sample has roughly 330,000 distinct CDR3 sequences, with around 7.3% found just once. The source material was PBMCs, sampled more than 35 days after the first yellow fever vaccination. All receptors come from a man aged 18 to 29 who received the YFV17D yellow fever vaccine.

This clonotype was recorded many times. The V and J genes are TRBV5-1 and TRBJ2-7; 8 nucleotides match TRBD2. CDR3 length: 16 amino acids. V lost 4 bases to trimming and J lost 5 bases; unmatched junction nucleotides: 14. The germline CDR1 and CDR2 sequences are SGHRS and YFSETQ. Here the CDR3 reads CASSRDPSGGRNEQYF. The CDR3 DNA is TGCGCCAGCAGCCGAGACCCAAGCGGGGGAAGGAACGAGCAGTACTTC.

This clonotype was counted ten times or more. The gene calls are TRBV5-4 and TRBJ1-1; no clear D. Germline loops: CDR1 SGHNT, CDR2 YYREEE (reference sequence). V dropped 4 bases and J dropped 3 bases, with 22 bases sitting between them. This CDR3 comprises 17 residues. The CDR3 protein is CASSQSYQRASDTEAFF. The CDR3 nucleotides are TGTGCCAGCAGCCAGAGCTACCAAAGGGCTTCGGACACTGAAGCTTTCTTT.

This clonotype was seen ten or more times. CDR3 coding DNA: TGCAGCGTCGTACGAGACAGGGGCGAGACCCAGTACTTC. It specifies CSVVRDRGETQYF. The gene calls are TRBV29-1 and TRBJ2-5; 8 bases agree with TRBD1. Germline CDR1 is SQVTM and CDR2 is ANQGSEA. Losses at the gene ends were 6 bases for V and 5 bases for J; bases not matched to a gene: 8. The CDR3 runs to 13 residues.

This clonotype has only a few counts. CDR3 sequence (DNA): TGTGCCAGCAGCTTCCAAGGGGGAGGAGAGACCCAGTACTTC. Translation: CASSFQGGGETQYF. The V and J genes are TRBV7-2 and TRBJ2-5; D may match TRBD1 or TRBD2 (6 bases each). The CDR3 runs to 14 residues. Trimming removed 3 bases from V and 4 bases from J, with 12 bases in between. Per the germline V gene, CDR1 is SGHTA and CDR2 is FQGNSA.

The chain uses TRBV30 and TRBJ1-5; D is unresolved. The CDR3 has 13 amino acids. V dropped 4 bases and J dropped 6 bases, with 13 bases sitting between them. The V gene's germline CDR1 is GTSNPN and CDR2 SVGIG (reference sequence). CDR3 in amino acids: CAWTQGGGQPQHF. The CDR3 DNA reads as TGTGCCTGGACTCAAGGAGGCGGTCAGCCCCAGCATTTT.

This clonotype was counted a few times. The chain recombines TRBV10-2 with TRBJ1-5, with D unclear. Germline assignment: CDR1 WSHSY and CDR2 SAAADI. The CDR3 extends over 14 amino acids. The V gene lost 0 bases and the J gene lost 7 bases, with 10 bases spanning the gap. This CDR3 is CASSESSVGQPQHF. In nucleotides, the CDR3 is TGCGCCAGCAGTGAGTCATCTGTGGGACAGCCCCAGCATTTT.

This clonotype was picked up a small number of times. The V call is TRBV5-1, the J call TRBJ1-5; a possible D gene is TRBD1 (6 bases). Germline V gives CDR1 SGHRS, CDR2 YFSETQ. The CDR3 extends over 13 amino acids. V was clipped by 1 base and J by 7 bases, with 9 bases between them. CDR3 in amino acids: CASSLMGGQPQHF. Here the CDR3 DNA reads TGCGCCAGCAGCTTGATGGGGGGCCAGCCCCAGCATTTT.

This clonotype came up many times. The gene calls are TRBV7-2 and TRBJ2-7; D gene uncertain. CDR3 length: 14 residues. The germline gives CDR1 SGHTA, CDR2 FQGNSA. V was pared by 5 bases and J by 2 bases, with 13 bases between. The CDR3 reads CASSPPRVPYEQYF. Here the CDR3 DNA reads TGTGCCAGCAGCCCCCCTAGGGTTCCCTACGAGCAGTACTTC.

This clonotype was recorded at least ten times. The chain uses TRBV7-2 and TRBJ1-2; TRBD1 matches at 9 bases. The CDR3 contains 16 residues. From germline, CDR1 is SGHTA and CDR2 FQGNSA. With V trimmed by 3 bases and J by 2 bases, 7 bases remained unmatched. The CDR3 protein is CASSLAGQGRNYGYTF. Here the CDR3 DNA reads TGTGCCAGCAGCTTGGCTGGACAGGGGAGGAACTATGGCTACACCTTC.

This clonotype was counted only a few times. V usage is TRBV7-9 and J usage is TRBJ1-2; D is ambiguous. The CDR3 is made up of 14 amino acids. CDR1 is SEHNR and CDR2 is FQNEAQ in the germline V gene (reference sequence). Trimming cost V 3 bases and J 0 bases, with 8 bases left between them. The CDR3 is CASSFGETNYGYTF. CDR3 DNA: TGTGCCAGCAGCTTCGGAGAAACTAACTATGGCTACACCTTC.

This clonotype was observed a few times. The chain couples TRBV7-2 to TRBJ2-3; possibly TRBD1 or TRBD2 for D (7 bases each). This CDR3 is built from 14 residues. CDR1 and CDR2 from the germline V gene are SGHTA and FQGNSA. The germline V and J ends were trimmed by 2 bases and 6 bases, with 12 bases remaining between them. CDR3 protein: CASSLWQGGDTQYF. CDR3 nucleotides: TGTGCCAGCAGCTTATGGCAGGGGGGGGATACGCAGTATTTT.

There are a few counts of this clonotype. The rearrangement joins TRBV20-1 to TRBJ2-7; D ambiguous. V lost 4 bases, J lost 7 bases, and 20 bases lay in between. The germline V gene has CDR1 DFQATT and CDR2 SNEGSKA (reference sequence). The CDR3 sequence is 14 residues long. The CDR3 DNA reads TGCAGTGCTACCGCAACCCTATTCCAGGAGGAGCAGTACTTC. Translation gives CSATATLFQEEQYF.

This clonotype was recorded at least ten times. V and J are TRBV5-5 and TRBJ2-2, with D possibly TRBD2 on 6 matching bases. Trimming took 5 bases from V and 7 from J, leaving 9 bases between them. Per the germline V gene, CDR1 is SGHKS and CDR2 is YYEKEE (reference sequence). This CDR3 region has 12 residues. The CDR3, as DNA: TGTGCCAGCAGTCTGGGGGGCGGGGAGCTGTTTTTT. Its protein product is CASSLGGGELFF. The full variable domain, its missing parts supplied by reference TRBV5-5 and TRBJ2-2, is DAGVTQSPTHLIKTRGQQVTLRCSPISGHKSVSWYQQVLGQGPQFIFQYYEKEERGRGNFPDRFSARQFPNYSSELNVNALLLGDSALYLCASSLGGGELFFGEGSRLTVL.